This TCR beta chain is from a study of blood T cell repertoires in COVID-19. Study summary: Sites across the United States, Italy and Spain contributed samples from acute and convalescent COVID-19.

The V segment lost 1 base and the J segment 6 bases; nucleotides outside the gene matches: 5. CDR1 is SGHNT and CDR2 is YYREEE in the germline V gene (reference sequence). This CDR3 contains 15 residues. This table comes from immunoSEQ multiplex PCR, and its TCRdb copy is limited to in-frame clones, with some not included. The sample includes about 280,000 clones, approximately 85% of them seen just once. The receptor was isolated from a man in his fifties or sixties with active or convalescent COVID-19. Sample: peripheral blood. The chain uses TRBV5-4 and TRBJ2-2, with 8 bases aligning to TRBD2. CDR3 region: CASSLISGKAGELFF. CDR3 sequence (DNA): TGTGCCAGCAGCTTGATTAGCGGGAAGGCCGGGGAGCTGTTTTTT. Based on the CDR3 plus reference TRBV5-4 and TRBJ2-2, the full variable domain is ETGVTQSPTHLIKTRGQQVTLRCSSQSGHNTVSWYQQALGQGPQFIFQYYREEENGRGNFPPRFSGLQFPNYSSELNVNALELDDSALYLCASSLISGKAGELFFGEGSRLTVL.